Shown below are 10 T cell receptor beta chains from a single sample sequenced in a study of CD8+ T cells in alopecia areata. Treatment noted: oral pan-JAK inhibitor, 5-10 mg twice daily. Sequencing relied on a cDNA template that was reverse transcribed from extracted RNA. Some clones are missing from TCRdb's copy, which holds only in-frame ones; the method was immunoSEQ multiplex PCR. The table records 200,000 to 250,000 clones, about 58% of them present only once. Sequences were derived from CD4+ T cells sorted from blood, sampled at week 4, from a patient treated with tofacitinib. These receptors were taken from a human donor with alopecia areata.

This clone was picked up a small number of times. The V call is TRBV5-1, the J call TRBJ2-1; a weak D match, TRBD1 (6 bases). Germline loops: CDR1 SGHRS, CDR2 YFSETQ. This CDR3 has 11 residues. Trimming took 5 bases from V and 13 from J, leaving 13 bases between them. CDR3 in amino acids: CASRTDSLQFF. DNA for the CDR3: TGCGCCAGCAGGACGGACAGTCTACAGTTCTTC. The whole variable domain, remainder taken from reference TRBV5-1 and TRBJ2-1, is KAGVTQTPRYLIKTRGQQVTLSCSPISGHRSVSWYQQTPGQGLQFLFEYFSETQRNKGNFPGRFSGRQFSNSRSEMNVSTLELGDSALYLCASRTDSLQFFGPGTRLTVL.

The chain recombines TRBV12-5 with TRBJ2-3; 10 bases match TRBD2. V lost 3 bases, J lost 6 bases, and 0 bases stayed unmatched. The CDR3 length is 13 residues. CDR1 is LGHNT and CDR2 is FRNRAP in the germline V gene. The CDR3 spells CASGLAGGDTQYF. CDR3 in DNA: TGTGCTAGTGGTTTAGCGGGGGGGGATACGCAGTATTTT.

The chain is built from TRBV23-1 and TRBJ1-2; D gene uncertain. TRBV23-1 is filed as an ORF, its function uncertain. The CDR3 has 10 residues. V lost 2 bases and J lost 6, with 1 base in between. Written as DNA, the CDR3 is TGCGCCAGCAGTCAACATGGCTACACCTTC. It specifies CASSQHGYTF.

The chain links TRBV18 to TRBJ1-1, with D unresolved. This CDR3 has 13 amino acids. Per the germline V gene, CDR1 is KGHSH and CDR2 is LQKENI. The V end lost 4 bases, the J end lost 0 bases, and 6 bases lay between the germline ends. The CDR3 DNA follows: TGTGCCAGCTCACAACAAATGAACACTGAAGCTTTCTTT. Its translation is CASSQQMNTEAFF. Using reference TRBV18 and TRBJ1-1 for the parts outside the CDR3, the full variable domain is NAGVMQNPRHLVRRRGQEARLRCSPMKGHSHVYWYRQLPEEGLKFMVYLQKENIIDESGMPKERFSAEFPKEGPSILRIQQVVRGDSAAYFCASSQQMNTEAFFGQGTRLTVV.

The sample holds a few counts of this clone. The V gene is TRBV7-2, the J gene TRBJ1-2; D may be TRBD1 (5 bases). The germline V gene has CDR1 SGHTA and CDR2 FQGNSA. The CDR3 is made up of 14 amino acids. The V end lost 4 bases, the J end lost 4 bases, and 13 bases lay between the germline ends. The CDR3 nucleotides read TGTGCCAGCAGCTCGGGACTCGGGTTCTATGGCTACACCTTC. Its protein product is CASSSGLGFYGYTF.

This clone was seen repeatedly, ten times or more. The genes are TRBV30 and TRBJ2-5; D remains ambiguous. Germline lookup yields CDR1 GTSNPN and CDR2 SVGIG (reference sequence). Trimming left V 1 base short and J 5 bases short, with 8 bases between. There are 12 residues in the CDR3. CDR3 loop: CAWSGFRETQYF. CDR3 DNA: TGTGCCTGGAGTGGATTCAGGGAGACCCAGTACTTC.

V usage is TRBV30 and J usage is TRBJ1-6; 7 bases match TRBD1. Germline values: CDR1 GTSNPN, CDR2 SVGIG (reference sequence). The CDR3 is 15 residues long. V trimming: 3 bases; J trimming: 7 bases; junction bases outside the gene matches: 9. The CDR3 nucleotides are TGTGCCTGGAGGGCCGAGACAGGGTCGAATTCACCCCTCCACTTT. This sequence encodes CAWRAETGSNSPLHF. The entire variable domain, with the rest obtained from reference TRBV30 and TRBJ1-6, is as follows: SQTIHQWPATLVQPVGSPLSLECTVEGTSNPNLYWYRQAAGRGLQLLFYSVGIGQISSEVPQNLSASRPQDRQFILSSKKLLLSDSGFYLCAWRAETGSNSPLHFGNGTRLTVT.

This clone has at least ten counts. This chain links TRBV7-2 with TRBJ1-5; TRBD1 matches 7 bases. Per germline, CDR1 SGHTA and CDR2 FQGNSA. CDR3 length: 14 residues. Trimming cost V 5 bases and J 7 bases; bases outside gene matches: 8. CDR3 nucleotides: TGTGCCAGCAGCGAAAAGGGGGCTGGACAGCCCCAGCATTTT. Protein product: CASSEKGAGQPQHF. The whole variable domain, filled in from reference TRBV7-2 and TRBJ1-5, reads GAGVSQSPSNKVTEKGKDVELRCDPISGHTALYWYRQSLGQGLEFLIYFQGNSAPDKSGLPSDRFSAERTGGSVSTLTIQRTQQEDSAVYLCASSEKGAGQPQHFGDGTRLSIL.

V gene TRBV2 combines with J gene TRBJ2-7, with 8 bases that match TRBD1. After removal of 2 bases from V and 3 bases from J, the junction contained 3 bases not matched to a gene. Germline-derived CDR1 and CDR2 are SNHLY and FYNNEI. The CDR3 is 14 residues long. CDR3 protein: CASSERGQVYEQYF. CDR3 coding DNA: TGTGCCAGCAGTGAAAGGGGACAGGTCTACGAGCAGTACTTC.

This clone came up once. V usage is TRBV30 and J usage is TRBJ1-6; no clear D. This CDR3 has 13 residues. V was cut by 4 bases and J by 9 bases, with 13 bases left in between. Germline V gene sequence: CDR1 GTSNPN, CDR2 SVGIG (reference sequence). CDR3 amino acids: CAWTRMLGSPLHF. The CDR3 DNA is TGTGCCTGGACCCGGATGTTGGGTTCACCCCTCCACTTT.